A single sample gave rise to the 12 T cell receptor beta chains below, sequenced in a study (dated by TCRdb to between 2015 and 2016). The receptor library was made with 5' RACE. Sequencing took place on an Illumina MiSeq. TCRdb handled the public reads itself, with Q25 trimming in fastp and clone calling in MiXCR, and kept productive beta chains. Rows are unified per CDR3 protein, each entry keeping the most common DNA and genes. This sample comprises 8,000 or so distinct CDR3 sequences, about 70% of them detected only once. The leading ten clones occupy more than 4% of the sample. The sample consisted of tumor-infiltrating naive CD4+ T cells sorted from the breast tumor. This sample's cell subset or site label indicates: naive CD4+ T cells, CD4+CD45RA+CD25-. These receptor sequences come from a female donor with breast cancer.

The chain couples TRBV6-5 to TRBJ1-2, with 7 positions matching TRBD1. Germline assignment: CDR1 MNHEY and CDR2 SVGAGI. This CDR3 contains 13 residues. V lost 7 bases, J lost 6 bases, and 8 bases stayed unmatched. CDR3 amino acids: CASTPGDSDGYTF. In nucleotides, the CDR3 is TGTGCCAGCACCCCAGGGGACAGTGATGGCTACACCTTC.

The CDR3 sequence is CASSARTGNYGYTF. DNA of the CDR3: TGTGCCAGCAGCGCCCGGACAGGGAACTATGGCTACACCTTC. The chain uses TRBV7-8 and TRBJ1-2; 8 nucleotides agree with TRBD1. Looked up from germline, CDR1 is SGHVS and CDR2 is FQNEAQ. The V and J ends lost 5 bases and 2 bases, in that order; junction bases with no gene match: 4. There are 14 residues in the CDR3. The full variable domain, completed using reference TRBV7-8 and TRBJ1-2, is GAGVSQSPRYKVAKRGQDVALRCDPISGHVSLFWYQQALGQGPEFLTYFQNEAQLDKSGLPSDRFFAERPEGSVSTLKIQRTQQEDSAVYLCASSARTGNYGYTFGSGTRLTVV.

The gene calls are TRBV5-1 and TRBJ2-7; D may match TRBD1 or TRBD2 (5 bases each). The CDR3 loop spans 15 amino acids. Between the trimmed V and J ends, which lost 2 bases and 2 bases, there was a span of 14 bases. The germline CDR1 and CDR2 sequences are SGHRS and YFSETQ. Here the CDR3 DNA reads TGCGCCAGCAGCTTCCGATTGGGGGAAACCTACGAGCAGTACTTC. This codes for CASSFRLGETYEQYF.

The rearrangement links TRBV20-1 to TRBJ2-2, with a possible D match to TRBD1 (6 bases). Trimming removed 2 bases from V and 4 bases from J, with 11 bases in between. The V gene's germline CDR1 is DFQATT and CDR2 SNEGSKA (reference sequence). The CDR3 spans 14 residues. The CDR3 DNA follows: TGCAGTGCTAGAATTCTGGGGGCCACCGGGGAGCTGTTTTTT. This gives the protein CSARILGATGELFF.

The V gene is TRBV5-5, the J gene TRBJ2-7, with TRBD1 matching over 7 bases. Germline assignment: CDR1 SGHKS and CDR2 YYEKEE (reference sequence). With 4 bases clipped from V and 3 bases from J, the junction kept 1 base outside the gene matches. This CDR3 comprises 12 residues. The CDR3 loop reads CASSRQGYEQYF. CDR3 bases: TGTGCCAGCAGCAGACAGGGCTACGAGCAGTACTTC.

This chain links TRBV5-1 with TRBJ2-5, with D maybe TRBD1 (6 bases). The V and J ends lost 2 bases and 2 bases respectively, with 16 bases between them. Germline CDR1 and CDR2: SGHRS and YFSETQ. CDR3 size: 16 residues. DNA of the CDR3: TGCGCCAGCAGCTTTGGGCTGGACAGAGGTCAAGAGACCCAGTACTTC. Translating gives CASSFGLDRGQETQYF.

This clonotype was counted only a few times. The rearrangement uses TRBV2 and TRBJ1-2; 9 positions match TRBD1. The trim removed 7 bases at V and 5 bases at J, leaving 5 bases unmatched. Germline V gene sequence: CDR1 SNHLY, CDR2 FYNNEI. CDR3 size: 13 residues. In DNA, the CDR3 is TGTGCCAGCAAGGACAGGGGACTATATGGCTACACCTTC. This sequence encodes CASKDRGLYGYTF.

The chain has TRBV6-5 and TRBJ1-1; no reliable D call. CDR1 MNHEY and CDR2 SVGAGI come from the germline V gene. This CDR3 is 13 amino acids long. Trimming stripped 6 bases from V and 1 base from J, with 9 bases between. The CDR3 spells CASRQTRNTEAFF. The CDR3 nucleotides read TGTGCCAGCAGACAAACTAGGAACACTGAAGCTTTCTTT.

The chain joins TRBV6-5 to TRBJ2-3; no clear D. Trimming shortened V by 2 bases and J by 2 bases, and 8 bases separated the two germline ends. The CDR3 spans 14 residues. The germline CDR1 and CDR2 sequences are MNHEY and SVGAGI. CDR3 coding DNA: TGTGCCAGCAGTTACCGGACGGTCACAGATACGCAGTATTTT. It encodes CASSYRTVTDTQYF.

The gene calls are TRBV18 and TRBJ1-3; D is possibly TRBD1 (5 bases). V lost 0 bases and J 5 bases, leaving 8 bases between the germline ends. Germline loops: CDR1 KGHSH, CDR2 LQKENI. The CDR3 length is 14 residues. CDR3 region: CASSPPGARNTIYF. The DNA for the CDR3 is TGTGCCAGCTCACCACCCGGGGCCAGAAACACCATATATTTT.

The chain combines TRBV9 with TRBJ1-4; D is unclear. CDR1 is SGDLS and CDR2 is YYNGEE in the germline V gene. V lost 3 bases and J 0 bases, leaving 12 bases between the germline ends. The CDR3 is 16 residues long. CDR3 in amino acids: CASSARGTPTNEKLFF. The DNA of the CDR3 is TGTGCCAGCAGCGCCCGGGGAACTCCAACTAATGAAAAACTGTTTTTT. The whole variable domain, filled in from reference TRBV9 and TRBJ1-4, reads DSGVTQTPKHLITATGQRVTLRCSPRSGDLSVYWYQQSLDQGLQFLIQYYNGEERAKGNILERFSAQQFPDLHSELNLSSLELGDSALYFCASSARGTPTNEKLFFGSGTQLSVL.

The rearrangement joins TRBV28 to TRBJ2-7, with 8 bases aligning to TRBD2. The germline V gene has CDR1 MDHEN and CDR2 SYDVKM. This CDR3 has 13 residues. J lost 7 bases, V lost 5 bases, and 7 bases had no gene match. The CDR3 DNA reads TGTGCCAGCAGTCGCAGCGGGAGAAGGGAGCAGTACTTC. Translated, it gives CASSRSGRREQYF.